This entry features one TCR beta chain sequence. Its target is unknown. With V trimmed by 8 bases and J by 5 bases, 3 bases remained unmatched. CDR1 and CDR2 from the germline V gene are SNHLY and FYNNEI. This CDR3 comprises 13 residues. These data originate in a study of cytomegalovirus exposure and HLA in healthy donors. Study-level results: Some V segments, TRBV6-2 and TRBV6-3 among them, were indistinguishable and were therefore excluded. Most CMV-associated TCR beta chains appeared HLA-restricted in a later analysis.

This PCR relied on a set of 60 Vbeta primers and 13 Jbeta primers. Only in-frame clones appear in the TCRdb table, and some are missing; sequencing was by immunoSEQ multiplex PCR. The sample gives roughly 180,000 clones, about 81% of which show up once; roughly 2% is in the top ten. The sequenced material came from PBMCs. The clonotype comes from a woman younger than 35 in good health and CMV-seropositive. The chain has TRBV2 and TRBJ1-4; 9 bases map to TRBD1. CDR3 DNA sequence: TGTGCCAGCGGGGGACAGGGCAATGAAAAACTGTTTTTT. Translating it yields CASGGQGNEKLFF.